A single sample gave rise to the 15 T cell receptor beta chains below, sequenced in a study of T-cell reconstitution after alpha-beta-depleted transplantation in children. During its preparation, the TCRbeta library received unique molecular identifiers. MiXCR, run by TCRdb on the PCR reads, gives a single entry per CDR3 protein. The sample lists about 610,000 distinct CDR3 sequences; roughly a tenth were seen once. Sequencing was performed on PBMCs from the stem cell graft donor, taken from the stem cell graft. Receptors originate from a human donor who donated a stem cell graft to a child with acute myeloid leukemia.

The chain has TRBV12-3 or TRBV12-4 and TRBJ1-6; 9 bases are shared with TRBD1. The trim removed 5 bases at V and 11 bases at J, leaving 4 bases unmatched. The CDR3 extends over 13 amino acids. The CDR3 is CASSERDRAPLHF. The CDR3 DNA reads as TGTGCCAGCAGTGAACGGGACAGGGCACCCCTCCACTTT.

This sequence joins TRBV20-1 and TRBJ2-7, with 9 bases identical to TRBD2. Germline V gene data show CDR1 as DFQATT and CDR2 as SNEGSKA (reference sequence). V lost 6 bases to trimming and J lost 7 bases; unmatched junction nucleotides: 10. This CDR3 region has 13 residues. The chain's CDR3 is CSAAVAGDREQYV. The CDR3 coding sequence is TGCAGTGCCGCGGTAGCGGGAGATAGAGAGCAGTACGTC.

The CDR3 loop reads CASSYSRGKGETQYF. The CDR3 region has the DNA TGTGCCAGCAGTTACTCGAGGGGGAAAGGAGAGACCCAGTACTTC. The V and J genes are TRBV6-5 and TRBJ2-5, with a weak D call TRBD1 (6 bases). Per the germline V gene, CDR1 is MNHEY and CDR2 is SVGAGI. V lost 0 bases and J lost 4, with 12 bases in between. CDR3 length: 15 residues.

This clonotype was found a few times. The chain couples TRBV15 to TRBJ2-1, with 13 nucleotides matching TRBD2. V trimming: 0 bases; J trimming: 6 bases; junction bases outside the gene matches: 11. Germline values: CDR1 LNHNV, CDR2 YYDKDF (reference sequence). This CDR3 is built from 19 residues. The CDR3 protein is CATSRDRGTSGDLLNEQFF. For the CDR3, the DNA is TGTGCCACCAGCAGAGATAGGGGGACTAGCGGGGACCTCCTCAATGAGCAGTTCTTC.

This clonotype was found a few times. The chain recombines TRBV28 with TRBJ2-3; 7 nucleotides agree with TRBD2. After removal of 4 bases from V and 8 bases from J, the junction contained 6 bases not matched to a gene. CDR1 MDHEN and CDR2 SYDVKM come from the germline V gene. The CDR3 has 13 amino acids. The CDR3 loop is CASSSQRDGTQYF. CDR3 coding DNA: TGTGCCAGCAGTTCCCAGCGGGACGGTACGCAGTATTTT.

There are many counts of this clonotype. CDR3 DNA sequence: TGCGCCAGCAGCCAAGATACGGGGGGCTATGGCTACACCTTC. Translating gives CASSQDTGGYGYTF. The chain joins TRBV4-1 to TRBJ1-2, with D tentatively TRBD1 (5 bases). Trimming stripped 0 bases from V and 4 bases from J, with 9 bases between. The CDR3 extends over 14 amino acids. CDR1 is MGHRA and CDR2 is YSYEKL in the germline V gene.

This clonotype appeared a few times. The V call is TRBV12-5, the J call TRBJ2-2; 11 bases match TRBD2. The CDR3 contains 18 residues. V was pared by 6 bases and J by 3 bases, with 12 bases of the junction left unmatched. CDR1 LGHNT and CDR2 FRNRAP come from the germline V gene. The chain's CDR3 is CASGPLAGGPEDTGELFF. The CDR3 bases are TGTGCTAGTGGCCCCTTAGCGGGAGGGCCGGAGGACACCGGGGAGCTGTTTTTT.

This clonotype occurred a few times. The chain is built from TRBV7-9 and TRBJ2-5; TRBD1 is a possible D gene (6 bases). V dropped 5 bases and J dropped 5 bases, with 21 bases sitting between them. Germline CDR1 SEHNR, CDR2 FQNEAQ (reference sequence). The CDR3 is made up of 16 amino acids. The CDR3 nucleotides are TGTGCCAGCAGCCCACGATTGGAGTCGCAGGGGGAGACCCAGTACTTC. Translating it yields CASSPRLESQGETQYF.

This sequence joins TRBV10-3 and TRBJ2-7; 8 bases line up with TRBD1. The CDR3 is 12 residues long. Germline values: CDR1 ENHRY, CDR2 SYGVKD. Trimming cost V 10 bases and J 5 bases; bases outside gene matches: 7. CDR3 sequence: CATRTGQNEQYF. CDR3 sequence (DNA): TGTGCCACCCGGACAGGGCAAAACGAGCAGTACTTC.

CDR3 in DNA: TGTGCCACCAGCAGCCAACACCAGGGAGGGCAAGAGACCCAGTACTTC. Its protein is CATSSQHQGGQETQYF. The chain joins TRBV15 to TRBJ2-5, with 7 bases fitting TRBD2. Trimming at V came to 3 bases and at J to 2 bases, leaving 9 bases not matched to a gene. Germline lookup yields CDR1 LNHNV and CDR2 YYDKDF (reference sequence). The CDR3 is made up of 16 amino acids.

This clonotype was detected a few times. The chain couples TRBV7-2 to TRBJ2-3; weak D call: TRBD2 (6 bases). The V gene lost 5 bases and the J gene lost 2 bases, with 14 bases spanning the gap. There are 15 residues in the CDR3. CDR1 SGHTA and CDR2 FQGNSA come from the germline V gene. CDR3 region: CASSPRAGPTDTQYF. CDR3 DNA: TGTGCCAGCAGCCCAAGAGCGGGCCCCACAGATACGCAGTATTTT.

This clonotype was detected a few times. This chain links TRBV7-9 with TRBJ2-3, with 8 bases matching TRBD1. Germline CDR1 and CDR2: SEHNR and FQNEAQ (reference sequence). The CDR3 extends over 15 amino acids. Trimming cost V 5 bases and J 2 bases; bases outside gene matches: 6. CDR3 sequence reads: CASSPRQGPTDTQYF. As DNA, the CDR3 is TGTGCCAGCAGCCCGCGACAGGGGCCCACAGATACGCAGTATTTT. Full variable domain (remainder filled in from reference TRBV7-9 and TRBJ2-3): DTGVSQNPRHKITKRGQNVTFRCDPISEHNRLYWYRQTLGQGPEFLTYFQNEAQLEKSRLLSDRFSAERPKGSFSTLEIQRTEQGDSAMYLCASSPRQGPTDTQYFGPGTRLTVL.

In this sample, this clonotype turned up a few times. The rearrangement joins TRBV29-1 to TRBJ1-2; possible D gene TRBD1, 6 bases. V was cut by 2 bases and J by 2 bases, with 12 bases left in between. The germline CDR1 and CDR2 sequences are SQVTM and ANQGSEA. CDR3 length: 14 amino acids. DNA for the CDR3: TGCAGCGTTGAAAGGCAGGGGAGCAACTATGGCTACACCTTC. Its translation: CSVERQGSNYGYTF.

This clonotype showed up just a few times. V gene TRBV7-2 combines with J gene TRBJ2-3; D is undetermined. V shed 4 bases and J shed 3 bases, with 14 bases lying between them. Germline V gives CDR1 SGHTA, CDR2 FQGNSA. The CDR3 is 15 residues long. This CDR3 reads CASSSRTPPTDTQYF. The CDR3 nucleotides are TGTGCCAGCAGCTCAAGGACCCCTCCGACAGATACGCAGTATTTT.

This clonotype was seen more than once but under ten times. V usage is TRBV20-1 and J usage is TRBJ2-7; TRBD2 aligns across 11 bases. The germline V gene encodes CDR1 DFQATT and CDR2 SNEGSKA (reference sequence). V lost 6 bases and J lost 3; bases outside the gene matches: 13. The CDR3 sequence is 16 residues long. The CDR3 DNA sequence: TGCAGTGCAGAATCTAGCGGGAGGTTCCTCAACTACGAGCAGTACTTC. It specifies CSAESSGRFLNYEQYF.